The next 4 T cell receptor beta chains were all read from a single sample in a study of blood T cell repertoires in COVID-19. Measured with immunoSEQ multiplex PCR; TCRdb has only the in-frame clones, and not every one. The sample lists more than 85,000 clones; roughly 82% were seen once. The sequenced sample consisted of peripheral blood. The source of these receptors is a woman aged 80 or over with active or convalescent COVID-19.

The V gene is TRBV10-3, the J gene TRBJ1-1; perhaps TRBD1 as D (6 bases). The CDR3 runs to 14 residues. Trimming removed 6 bases at V and 3 bases at J, with 14 bases between. Germline V gene lookup returns CDR1 ENHRY and CDR2 SYGVKD. In DNA, the CDR3 is TGTGCCATCAGCCCTTGGGACACTTACACTGAAGCTTTCTTT. Encoded protein: CAISPWDTYTEAFF.

The count of this clone is one. The rearrangement uses TRBV6-5 and TRBJ2-1, with D possibly TRBD1 on 6 matching bases. CDR3 length: 12 amino acids. The ends were cut back, 6 bases at V and 8 bases at J, with 11 bases in the middle. Looked up from germline, CDR1 is MNHEY and CDR2 is SVGAGI. Written as DNA, the CDR3 is TGTGCCAGCAGACCCGACAGGCATGAGCAGTTCTTC. Its translation is CASRPDRHEQFF.

The J gene is TRBJ1-5, the V gene TRBV6-6, with 10 positions matching TRBD1. Germline V CDR1 and CDR2: MNHNY, SVGAGI (reference sequence). CDR3 length equals 13 residues. J was trimmed by 3 bases and V by 11 bases; bases with no gene match: 4. CDR3 residues: CAGQGVFNQPQHF. CDR3 coding DNA: TGTGCCGGACAGGGGGTATTCAATCAGCCCCAGCATTTT.

The gene calls are TRBV3-1 (or the pseudogene TRBV3-2) and TRBJ1-3, with D perhaps TRBD1 (5 bases). The germline gives CDR1 LGHDT, CDR2 YNNKEL (reference sequence). The CDR3 loop spans 17 amino acids. V was shortened by 1 base and J by 0 bases, with 13 bases between the two germline ends. CDR3 residues: CASSQGPGGSSGNTIYF. CDR3 DNA sequence: TGTGCCAGCAGCCAAGGCCCCGGGGGGAGCTCTGGAAACACCATATATTTT.